This TCR beta chain was sequenced for a study of shared clonotypes between healthy human individuals. This clone was counted only a few times. The repertoire was sequenced with immunoSEQ multiplex PCR; TCRdb's copy has only in-frame clones and lacks some. The sample includes over a million clones, around 78% seen only once; the top ten take around 0.47%. Germline CDR1 MDHEN, CDR2 SYDVKM. V lost 3 bases and J lost 0; bases outside the gene matches: 16. The CDR3 runs 20 residues. This sequence was found in a young man in good health. Some clones in this sample may be carry-over from other donors' samples. This sequence joins TRBV28 and TRBJ2-3, with 9 nucleotides matching TRBD2. Sequenced input: memory CD4+ T cells from PBMCs. Subset indicated: CD45RA-negative fraction. DNA of the CDR3: TGTGCCAGCAGTTTCCTTGTGTCGGCTAGCGGGAAATGGAGCACAGATACGCAGTATTTT. This gives the protein CASSFLVSASGKWSTDTQYF.